This entry concerns a single TCR beta chain. The germline CDR1 and CDR2 sequences are SGDLS and YYNGEE. V lost 3 bases and J lost 2; bases outside the gene matches: 11. The CDR3 sequence is 17 residues long. This entry belongs to a study of shared clonotypes between healthy human individuals. TCRdb keeps only in-frame clones here, not all; method: immunoSEQ multiplex PCR. The top ten clones hold more than 0.12% of a sample with millions of clones, around nine tenths of them seen once. The chain joins TRBV9 to TRBJ2-1; 7 bases line up with TRBD1. The TCR sequence derives from a man younger than 30 in good health. The sample taken for sequencing was naive CD4+ T cells sorted from blood. Subset in this sample: CD45RA+ positively selected. In nucleotides, the CDR3 is TGTGCCAGCAGCGCGGGACAGCCTTGGGGAGCCTACAATGAGCAGTTCTTC. The encoded protein is CASSAGQPWGAYNEQFF.